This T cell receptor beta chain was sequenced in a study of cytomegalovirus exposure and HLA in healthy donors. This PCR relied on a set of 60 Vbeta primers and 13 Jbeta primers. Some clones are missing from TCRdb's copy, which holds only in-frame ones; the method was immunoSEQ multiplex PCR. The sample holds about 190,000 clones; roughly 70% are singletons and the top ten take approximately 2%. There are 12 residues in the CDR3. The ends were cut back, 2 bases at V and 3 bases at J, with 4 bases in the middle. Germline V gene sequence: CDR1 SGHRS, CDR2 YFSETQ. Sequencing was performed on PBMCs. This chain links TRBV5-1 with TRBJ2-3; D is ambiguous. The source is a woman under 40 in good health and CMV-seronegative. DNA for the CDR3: TGCGCCAGCAGCTTTGAGACAGATACGCAGTATTTT. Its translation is CASSFETDTQYF.